This TCR beta chain was identified during a study of blood T cell repertoires in COVID-19. Study-level background: Samples came from the United States, Italy and Spain, spanning acute and convalescent COVID-19. T cells, B-cell-depleted T cells, or PBMCs provided the cDNA or gDNA that served as material.

Researchers sorted participants into cohorts using their self-reported clinical history. This CDR3 comprises 14 residues. Germline CDR1 MNHEY, CDR2 SMNVEV (reference sequence). The V end was cut by 5 bases, the J end by 4 bases, with 14 bases between. As processed by the authors: Amplification of reference gene primers was used by the study to estimate nucleated cell counts. Using immunoSEQ multiplex PCR, the repertoire was profiled, and TCRdb retains in-frame clones only, with some absent. V and J calls and clone size are as listed in that table; D and trimming were resolved from the DNA. This sample yields about 220,000 clones, of which 75% to 90% are seen a single time; approximately 3.4% belongs to the top ten.

This receptor was identified in a woman aged 18-35 years in a cohort exposed to, infected with or recovered from COVID-19 (not recorded which). Sequences were obtained from PBMCs or T cells enriched from blood (not recorded which). The V and J genes are TRBV27 and TRBJ1-1, with D unclear. CDR3 amino acids: CASSTMTSSTEAFF. CDR3 sequence (DNA): TGTGCCAGCAGTACCATGACATCGAGCACTGAAGCTTTCTTT.